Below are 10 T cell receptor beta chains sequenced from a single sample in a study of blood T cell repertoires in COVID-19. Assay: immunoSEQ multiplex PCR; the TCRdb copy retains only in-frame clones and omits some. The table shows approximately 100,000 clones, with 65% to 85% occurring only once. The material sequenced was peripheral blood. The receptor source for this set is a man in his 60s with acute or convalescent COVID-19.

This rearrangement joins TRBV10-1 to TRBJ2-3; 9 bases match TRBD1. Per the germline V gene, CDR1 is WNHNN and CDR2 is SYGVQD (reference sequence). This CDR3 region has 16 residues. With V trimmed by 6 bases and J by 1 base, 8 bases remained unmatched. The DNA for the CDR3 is TGCGCCAGCAGCGTCCTTAGGACAGGGGGCACAGATACGCAGTATTTT. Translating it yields CASSVLRTGGTDTQYF.

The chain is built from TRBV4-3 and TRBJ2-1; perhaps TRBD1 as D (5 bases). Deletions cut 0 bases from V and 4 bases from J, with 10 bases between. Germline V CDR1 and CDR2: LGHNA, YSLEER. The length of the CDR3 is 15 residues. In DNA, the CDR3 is TGCGCCAGCAGCCAAGACCCGACAGATTACAATGAGCAGTTCTTC. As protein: CASSQDPTDYNEQFF.

CDR3 protein: CASRLRRGSTDTQYF. CDR3 nucleotide sequence: TGCGCCAGCCGGCTCAGGCGGGGGAGCACAGATACGCAGTATTTT. This sequence joins TRBV4-1 and TRBJ2-3, with TRBD2 matching 7 bases. Germline CDR1 and CDR2: MGHRA and YSYEKL. V lost 8 bases and J lost 0; bases outside the gene matches: 8. CDR3 length: 15 amino acids.

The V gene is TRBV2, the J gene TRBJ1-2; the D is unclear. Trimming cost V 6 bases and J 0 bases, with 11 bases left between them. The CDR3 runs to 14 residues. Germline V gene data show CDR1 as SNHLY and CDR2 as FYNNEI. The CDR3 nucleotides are TGTGCCAGCAGAAACAGCGGCGCTAACTATGGCTACACCTTC. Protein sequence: CASRNSGANYGYTF.

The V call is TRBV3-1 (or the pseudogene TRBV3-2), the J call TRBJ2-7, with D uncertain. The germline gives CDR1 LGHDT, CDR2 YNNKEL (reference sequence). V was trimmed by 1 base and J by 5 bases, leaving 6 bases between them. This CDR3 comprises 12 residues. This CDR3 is CASSQVIHEQYF. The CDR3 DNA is TGTGCCAGCAGCCAAGTAATCCACGAGCAGTACTTC.

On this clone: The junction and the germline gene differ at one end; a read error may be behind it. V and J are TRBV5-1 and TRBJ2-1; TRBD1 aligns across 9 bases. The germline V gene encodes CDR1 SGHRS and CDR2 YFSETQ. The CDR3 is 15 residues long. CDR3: CASTLGQGRIDEQFF. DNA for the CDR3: TGCGCCAGCACCTTGGGACAGGGTAGGATCGATGAGCAGTTCTTC.

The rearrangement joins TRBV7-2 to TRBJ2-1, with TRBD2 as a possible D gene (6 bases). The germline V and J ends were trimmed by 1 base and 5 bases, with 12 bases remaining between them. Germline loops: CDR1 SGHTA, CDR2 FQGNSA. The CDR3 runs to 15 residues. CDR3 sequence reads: CASSLEVWGDNEQFF. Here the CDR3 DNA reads TGTGCCAGCAGCTTAGAAGTTTGGGGGGACAATGAGCAGTTCTTC.

The CDR3 loop is CASSLDTNTEAFF. The CDR3 DNA sequence: TGTGCCAGCAGCTTAGACACAAACACTGAAGCTTTCTTT. This sequence joins TRBV7-9 and TRBJ1-1; D is unclear. CDR1 and CDR2 from the germline V gene are SEHNR and FQNEAQ (reference sequence). The CDR3 length is 13 residues. V lost 1 base to trimming and J lost 2 bases, with 5 bases between them.

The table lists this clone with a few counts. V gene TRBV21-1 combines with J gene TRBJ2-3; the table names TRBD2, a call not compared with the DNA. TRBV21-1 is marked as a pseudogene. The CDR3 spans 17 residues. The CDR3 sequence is CASSPLGVRDSTDTQYF. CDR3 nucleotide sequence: TGTGCCAGCAGCCCCCTAGGGGTGCGGGACTCCACAGATACGCAGTATTTT.

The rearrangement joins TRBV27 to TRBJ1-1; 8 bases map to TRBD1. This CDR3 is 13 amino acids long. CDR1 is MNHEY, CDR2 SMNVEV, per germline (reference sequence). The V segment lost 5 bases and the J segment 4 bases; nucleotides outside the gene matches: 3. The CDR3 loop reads CASSRQGSTEAFF. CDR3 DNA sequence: TGTGCCAGCAGTCGACAGGGGAGCACTGAAGCTTTCTTT.